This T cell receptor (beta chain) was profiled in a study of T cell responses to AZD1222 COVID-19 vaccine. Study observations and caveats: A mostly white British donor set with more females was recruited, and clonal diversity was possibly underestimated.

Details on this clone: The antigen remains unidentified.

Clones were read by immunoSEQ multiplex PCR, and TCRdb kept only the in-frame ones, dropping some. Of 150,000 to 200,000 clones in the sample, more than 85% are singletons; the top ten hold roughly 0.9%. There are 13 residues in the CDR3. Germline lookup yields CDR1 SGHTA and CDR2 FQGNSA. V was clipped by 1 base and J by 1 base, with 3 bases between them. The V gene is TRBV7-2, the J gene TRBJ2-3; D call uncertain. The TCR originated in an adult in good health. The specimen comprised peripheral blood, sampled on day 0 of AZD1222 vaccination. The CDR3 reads CASSLGGTDTQYF. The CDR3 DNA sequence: TGTGCCAGCAGCTTAGGGGGCACAGATACGCAGTATTTT.